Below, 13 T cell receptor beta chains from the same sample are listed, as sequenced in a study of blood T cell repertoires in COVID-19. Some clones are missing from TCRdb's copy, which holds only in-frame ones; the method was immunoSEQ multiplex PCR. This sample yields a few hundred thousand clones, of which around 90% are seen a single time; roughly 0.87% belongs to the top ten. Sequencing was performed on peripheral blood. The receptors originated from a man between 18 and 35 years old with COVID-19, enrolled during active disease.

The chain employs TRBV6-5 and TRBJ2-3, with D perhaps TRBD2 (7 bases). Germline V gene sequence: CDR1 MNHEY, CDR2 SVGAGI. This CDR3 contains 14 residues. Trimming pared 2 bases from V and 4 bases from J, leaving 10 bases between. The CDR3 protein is CASSYGGAPDTQYF. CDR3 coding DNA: TGTGCCAGCAGTTACGGGGGGGCCCCAGATACGCAGTATTTT.

The CDR3 reads CASSMGVPPGELFF. The DNA for the CDR3 is TGTGCCAGTAGTATGGGCGTCCCGCCCGGGGAGCTGTTTTTT. V and J are TRBV19 and TRBJ2-2; D ambiguous. The V end was cut by 3 bases, the J end by 6 bases, with 11 bases between. This CDR3 region has 14 residues. Germline assignment: CDR1 LNHDA and CDR2 SQIVND (reference sequence).

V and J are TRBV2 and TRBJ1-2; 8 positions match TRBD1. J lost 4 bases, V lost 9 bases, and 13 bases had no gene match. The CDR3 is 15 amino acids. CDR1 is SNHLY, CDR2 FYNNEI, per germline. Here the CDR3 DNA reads TGTGCCAGTAAATTCGGGGACAGGAGCGGCTATGGCTACACCTTC. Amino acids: CASKFGDRSGYGYTF.

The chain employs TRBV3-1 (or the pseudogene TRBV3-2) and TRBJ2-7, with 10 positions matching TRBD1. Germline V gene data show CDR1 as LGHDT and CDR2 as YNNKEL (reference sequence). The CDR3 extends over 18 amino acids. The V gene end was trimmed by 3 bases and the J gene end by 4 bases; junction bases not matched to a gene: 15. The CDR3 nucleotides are TGTGCCAGCAGCCATGCCCATCTCTTTGGACAGGGGGGTTACGAGCAGTACTTC. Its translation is CASSHAHLFGQGGYEQYF.

As DNA, the CDR3 is TGTGCCAGCATGAGAGGGGGAGACTATGGCTACACCTTC. It translates to CASMRGGDYGYTF. The chain has TRBV28 and TRBJ1-2; TRBD1 might be the D (6 bases). Between the trimmed V and J ends, which lost 7 bases and 3 bases, there was a span of 12 bases. The CDR3 loop spans 13 amino acids. CDR1 and CDR2 from the germline V gene are MDHEN and SYDVKM.

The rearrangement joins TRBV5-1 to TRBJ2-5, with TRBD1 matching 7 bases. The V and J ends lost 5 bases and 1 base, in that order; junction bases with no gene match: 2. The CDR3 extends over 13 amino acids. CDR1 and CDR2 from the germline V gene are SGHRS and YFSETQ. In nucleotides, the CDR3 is TGCGCCAGCAGTCGGGACAGCCAAGAGACCCAGTACTTC. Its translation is CASSRDSQETQYF.

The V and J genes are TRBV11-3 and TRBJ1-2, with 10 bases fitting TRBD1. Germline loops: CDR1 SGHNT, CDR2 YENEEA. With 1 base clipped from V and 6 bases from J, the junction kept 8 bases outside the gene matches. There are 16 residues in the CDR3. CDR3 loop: CASSLVGGQGTNGYTF. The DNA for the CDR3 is TGTGCCAGCAGCTTAGTCGGGGGACAGGGGACAAATGGCTACACCTTC.

The CDR3, as DNA: TGTGCCAGTAGTAAGGGGGCCGGGGCTAACGAGCAGTACTTC. It specifies CASSKGAGANEQYF. The V and J genes are TRBV19 and TRBJ2-7; 7 bases line up with TRBD1. The germline gives CDR1 LNHDA, CDR2 SQIVND (reference sequence). V lost 4 bases, J lost 5 bases, and 8 bases stayed unmatched. The CDR3 has 14 residues.

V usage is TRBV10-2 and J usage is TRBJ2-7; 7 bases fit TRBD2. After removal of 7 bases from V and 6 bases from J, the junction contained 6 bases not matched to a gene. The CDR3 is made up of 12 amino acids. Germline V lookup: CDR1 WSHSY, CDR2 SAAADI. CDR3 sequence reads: CASTGGGGEQYF. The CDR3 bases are TGCGCCAGCACGGGAGGTGGCGGCGAGCAGTACTTC.

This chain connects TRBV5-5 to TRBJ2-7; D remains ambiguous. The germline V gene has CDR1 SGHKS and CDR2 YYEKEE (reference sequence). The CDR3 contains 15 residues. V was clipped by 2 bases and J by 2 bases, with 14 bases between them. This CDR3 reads CASSLSLGSPYEQYF. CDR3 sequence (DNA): TGTGCCAGCAGCTTATCCCTAGGAAGCCCCTACGAGCAGTACTTC.

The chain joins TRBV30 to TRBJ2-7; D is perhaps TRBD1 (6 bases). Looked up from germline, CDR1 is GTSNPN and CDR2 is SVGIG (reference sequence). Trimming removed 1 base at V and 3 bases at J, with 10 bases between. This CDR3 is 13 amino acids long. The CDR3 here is CAWSGAGVYEQYF. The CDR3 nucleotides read TGTGCCTGGAGTGGGGCAGGGGTCTACGAGCAGTACTTC.

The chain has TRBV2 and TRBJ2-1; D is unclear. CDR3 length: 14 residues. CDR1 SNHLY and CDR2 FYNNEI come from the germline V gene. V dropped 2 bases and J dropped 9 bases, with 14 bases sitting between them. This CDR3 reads CASSENRDSLEQFF. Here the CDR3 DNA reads TGTGCCAGCAGTGAAAATCGCGACTCCCTTGAGCAGTTCTTC. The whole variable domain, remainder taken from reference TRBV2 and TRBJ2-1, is EPEVTQTPSHQVTQMGQEVILRCVPISNHLYFYWYRQILGQKVEFLVSFYNNEISEKSEIFDDQFSVERPDGSNFTLKIRSTKLEDSAMYFCASSENRDSLEQFFGPGTRLTVL.

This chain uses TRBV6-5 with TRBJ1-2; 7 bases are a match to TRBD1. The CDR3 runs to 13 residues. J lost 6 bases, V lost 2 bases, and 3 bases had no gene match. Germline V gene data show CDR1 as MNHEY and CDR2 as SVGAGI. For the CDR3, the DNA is TGTGCCAGCAGTTACCGACAGGGTAATGGCTACACCTTC. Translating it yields CASSYRQGNGYTF.